This section outlines one TCR beta chain sequence together with its context. Its target is not known. The data were obtained in a study of radiotherapy plus CTLA-4 blockade in lung cancer. Sequencing was performed with immunoSEQ multiplex PCR; in TCRdb, only in-frame clones are kept and a portion is missing. The table records approximately 52,000 clones, 77% of them present only once. Study conclusions and caveats: Early blood T cell clone changes and increased post-radiation serum interferon-beta were reportedly the strongest response predictors.

The source is a human donor with non-small cell lung cancer whose response to radiotherapy plus ipilimumab could not be evaluated. The material sequenced was peripheral blood, taken from a patient treated with radiotherapy plus ipilimumab.

The CDR3 nucleotides read TGTGCCAGCAGTTTATCCGTGGGGCGGGGAGAGCCCCAGCATTTT. It encodes CASSLSVGRGEPQHF. The chain recombines TRBV28 with TRBJ1-5, with a tentative D call TRBD1 (5 bases). V was trimmed by 1 base and J by 8 bases, leaving 15 bases between them. Germline V CDR1 and CDR2: MDHEN, SYDVKM. The CDR3 totals 15 residues.